This is a list of T cell receptor beta chains from one sample in a study of T cell responses to AZD1222 COVID-19 vaccine. Clones were sequenced by immunoSEQ multiplex PCR, and TCRdb holds only the in-frame ones, with some missing. The repertoire holds tens of thousands of clones, with over 80% as singletons. This sample comprised peripheral blood, obtained on day 0 of AZD1222 vaccination. The receptors were gathered from an adult in good health. CDR3s include the opening cysteine and the closing phenylalanine or tryptophan. D genes are given only for firm matches. Size values are once, few and many counts, or a class for expanded clones, and some rows have none.

size	V	D	J	CDR3	DNA
NA	TRBV12-3/TRBV12-4	TRBD2	TRBJ2-5	CASSTTSVGTQYF	TGTGCCAGCAGTACGACTAGCGTTGGGACCCAGTACTTC
NA	TRBV5-1	TRBD1	TRBJ2-5	CASNNRQGIQETQYF	TGCGCCAGTAACAACAGACAGGGAATACAAGAGACCCAGTACTTC
NA	TRBV19	TRBD2	TRBJ2-7	CASSRTSGGYEQYF	TGTGCCAGTAGTCGGACTAGCGGGGGCTACGAGCAGTACTTC
NA	TRBV7-6	NA	TRBJ2-3	CASSARAGGSTDTQYF	TGTGCCAGCAGCGCCCGCGCAGGAGGGAGCACAGATACGCAGTATTTT
NA	TRBV6-2/TRBV6-3	TRBD2	TRBJ2-7	CASSYTSGGRYEQYF	TGTGCCAGCAGTTACACTTCGGGAGGGCGCTACGAGCAGTACTTC
NA	TRBV6-1	TRBD2	TRBJ2-2	CASSDRRLAGRTGELFF	TGTGCCAGCAGTGACCGGCGACTAGCGGGACGGACCGGGGAGCTGTTTTTT
NA	TRBV29-1	TRBD1	TRBJ2-6	CSFRDREAGANVLTF	TGCAGCTTCCGGGACAGAGAAGCGGGGGCCAACGTCCTGACTTTC
once	TRBV6-5	TRBD2	TRBJ2-1	CASSKTTSGYNEQFF	TGTGCCAGCAGTAAGACGACTAGCGGCTACAATGAGCAGTTCTTC
NA	TRBV6-5	NA	TRBJ2-7	CASSPPRFGGYEQYF	TGTGCCAGCAGCCCCCCCCGGTTTGGGGGCTACGAGCAGTACTTC
NA	TRBV18	NA	TRBJ1-3	CASSPLPTGKFSGNTIYF	TGTGCCAGCTCACCCCTTCCGACAGGAAAGTTCTCTGGAAACACCATATATTTT
once	TRBV29-1	NA	TRBJ1-1	CSAGGVIDTEAFF	TGCAGCGCGGGGGGAGTAATTGACACTGAAGCTTTCTTT
NA	TRBV30	TRBD1	TRBJ1-6	CAWSAGGYNSPLHF	TGTGCCTGGAGTGCAGGGGGCTATAATTCACCCCTCCACTTT
NA	TRBV28	NA	TRBJ1-3	CASGGTLGGGNTIYF	TGTGCCAGCGGGGGGACTCTTGGTGGTGGAAACACCATATATTTT
once	TRBV7-6	TRBD2	TRBJ2-2	CASSGDSGRYTGELFF	TGTGCCAGCAGCGGCGATAGCGGGAGGTACACCGGGGAGCTGTTTTTT
once	TRBV6-5	TRBD1	TRBJ2-7	CATGQVGPYEQYF	TGTGCCACGGGACAGGTGGGACCCTACGAGCAGTACTTC
NA	TRBV5-6	NA	TRBJ2-5	CASSLGRFQETQYF	TGTGCCAGCAGCTTGGGGAGGTTCCAAGAGACCCAGTACTTC
NA	TRBV5-6	TRBD2	TRBJ2-7	CASSPTSGAYEQYF	TGTGCCAGCAGTCCGACTAGCGGGGCCTACGAGCAGTACTTC
NA	TRBV19	NA	TRBJ2-2	CASKAAVSGGELFF	TGTGCCAGTAAGGCAGCGGTGTCAGGCGGGGAGCTGTTTTTT
NA	TRBV28	NA	TRBJ1-1	CASSINRAMNTEAFF	TGTGCCAGCAGTATTAACAGGGCCATGAACACTGAAGCTTTCTTT
NA	TRBV6-5	NA	TRBJ1-1	CASGDQTYTEAFF	TGTGCCAGCGGGGACCAAACATACACTGAAGCTTTCTTT
NA	TRBV7-2	TRBD2	TRBJ2-3	CASSYRGSGSDTQYF	TGTGCCAGCAGCTATCGTGGTAGCGGGAGTGATACGCAGTATTTT
NA	TRBV7-8	NA	TRBJ1-2	CASRLISGNYGYTF	TGTGCCAGCAGGCTTATAAGTGGGAACTATGGCTACACCTTC
NA	TRBV7-3	NA	TRBJ2-1	CASSQERASVNEQFF	TGTGCCAGCAGCCAAGAGAGGGCGTCCGTCAATGAGCAGTTCTTC
NA	TRBV6-5	NA	TRBJ2-7	CASRFDRSLYEQYF	TGTGCCAGCAGATTCGACAGGTCCTTGTACGAGCAGTACTTC
NA	TRBV7-9	NA	TRBJ2-2	CASRTGTGGTGELFF	TGTGCCAGCAGGACCGGGACGGGTGGGACCGGGGAGCTGTTTTTT
NA	TRBV19	TRBD1	TRBJ1-5	CASSIQGTEALDNQPQHF	TGTGCCAGTAGTATACAGGGGACAGAGGCCTTAGACAATCAGCCCCAGCATTTT
once	TRBV30	NA	TRBJ2-3	CAWSVTDTQYF	TGTGCCTGGAGTGTGACAGATACGCAGTATTTT